A single sample gave rise to the 30 T cell receptor beta chains below, sequenced in a study of blood T cells in healthy people across ages. A J-beta primer mix and a sample-barcoded 5' primer were used in a second PCR of roughly 6 to 12 cycles. TCRdb itself ran the 5' RACE reads through MiXCR, one entry per CDR3 protein. Counted here are some 550,000 distinct CDR3 sequences, roughly 48% occurring once; the ten biggest clones make up around 25%. Sequencing input: blood. These receptors were obtained from a man older than 75 in good health.

The J gene is TRBJ1-1, the V gene TRBV7-3; a possible D gene is TRBD1 (6 bases). The CDR3 is 14 amino acids. V lost 5 bases, J lost 11 bases, and 21 bases lay in between. Germline CDR1 SGHTA, CDR2 FQGTGA. CDR3 in DNA: TGTGCCAGCAGCGCGGTCCCGGGACAAGCGAAGGCTTTCTTT. Protein: CASSAVPGQAKAFF.

This clonotype was recorded a few times. The gene calls are TRBV28 and TRBJ2-5; 8 positions agree with TRBD1. The CDR3 loop spans 15 amino acids. V was pared by 3 bases and J by 2 bases, with 5 bases of the junction left unmatched. CDR1 MDHEN and CDR2 SYDVKM come from the germline V gene. CDR3 nucleotide sequence: TGTGCCAGCAGTTTTATAACAGGGGGGCAAGAGACCCAGTACTTC. Translated: CASSFITGGQETQYF.

This clonotype was seen a handful of times. The gene calls are TRBV12-3 or TRBV12-4 and TRBJ2-7; TRBD2 might be the D (5 bases). The CDR3 totals 12 residues. V was trimmed by 5 bases and J by 12 bases, leaving 17 bases between them. In DNA form, the CDR3 reads TGTGCCAGCAGTCCGGGGAATGGGTTGCGGTACTTC. As protein: CASSPGNGLRYF.

This chain links TRBV20-1 with TRBJ2-7; D remains ambiguous. The CDR3 is 13 amino acids. V lost 3 bases to trimming and J lost 6 bases, with 15 bases between them. The germline gives CDR1 DFQATT, CDR2 SNEGSKA (reference sequence). The CDR3 spells CSASPLPPSEQYF. CDR3 bases: TGCAGTGCTAGTCCCCTCCCACCCAGCGAGCAGTACTTC.

The V gene is TRBV7-9, the J gene TRBJ2-7; possibly TRBD2 for D (7 bases). CDR3 length: 13 residues. Germline lookup yields CDR1 SEHNR and CDR2 FQNEAQ (reference sequence). V was clipped by 5 bases and J by 7 bases, with 15 bases between them. The CDR3 loop is CASSVGGANEQYF. The CDR3 DNA follows: TGTGCCAGCAGCGTAGGGGGGGCCAATGAGCAGTACTTC.

This chain links TRBV5-1 with TRBJ2-3, with TRBD1 identical over 8 bases. Germline trimming cut 1 base from V and 2 bases from J; bases unmatched to any gene: 15. The germline gives CDR1 SGHRS, CDR2 YFSETQ. This CDR3 spans 19 amino acids. In DNA form, the CDR3 reads TGCGCCAGCAGCTTGCGAGACAGGGGATTTCTAGCCGACACAGATACGCAGTATTTT. Its translation is CASSLRDRGFLADTDTQYF. The whole variable domain, filled in from reference TRBV5-1 and TRBJ2-3, reads KAGVTQTPRYLIKTRGQQVTLSCSPISGHRSVSWYQQTPGQGLQFLFEYFSETQRNKGNFPGRFSGRQFSNSRSEMNVSTLELGDSALYLCASSLRDRGFLADTDTQYFGPGTRLTVL.

This clonotype showed up just a few times. Here the CDR3 reads CASRQEQSLGGYTF. DNA of the CDR3: TGTGCCAGCAGGCAAGAACAATCTTTAGGCGGCTACACCTTC. V is TRBV7-2 and J is TRBJ1-2; D is unclear. Trimming took off 6 bases at V and 8 bases at J, with 19 bases between the two ends. This CDR3 is 14 amino acids long. Germline values: CDR1 SGHTA, CDR2 FQGNSA.

This clonotype was found many times. A read error may account for a junction end that differs from germline. The V call is TRBV7-2, the J call TRBJ2-3; 7 nucleotides align to TRBD2. The CDR3 sequence is 15 residues long. From germline, CDR1 is SGHTA and CDR2 FQGNSA. The CDR3 is CASSLGSGSTDTQYF. CDR3 nucleotide sequence: TGTGCCAGCAGTTTAGGTAGCGGGAGCACAGATACGCAGTATTTT. Looking up the rest from reference TRBV7-2 and TRBJ2-3 gives the full variable domain: GAGVSQSPSNKVTEKGKDVELRCDPISGHTALYWYRQSLGQGLEFLIYFQGNSAPDKSGLPSDRFSAERTGGSVSTLTIQRTQQEDSAVYLCASSLGSGSTDTQYFGPGTRLTVL.

As concerns this clonotype: This may stem from a read error, because a much larger clone lies one nucleotide away. J is TRBJ2-1 and V is TRBV9; tentative D call: TRBD2 (6 bases). Germline CDR1 and CDR2: SGDLS and YYNGEE. The length of the CDR3 is 14 residues. Between the trimmed V and J ends, which lost 2 bases and 13 bases, there was a span of 19 bases. As DNA, the CDR3 is TGTGCCAGCAGCGTCTTGCGGGATACTGGGACCCAGTTCTTC. As protein: CASSVLRDTGTQFF.

The V call is TRBV20-1, the J call TRBJ2-5; 10 nucleotides line up with TRBD2. The CDR3 totals 14 residues. The germline V gene encodes CDR1 DFQATT and CDR2 SNEGSKA (reference sequence). With 6 bases clipped from V and 4 bases from J, the junction kept 8 bases outside the gene matches. The CDR3 here is CSAEHTSGVETQYF. The CDR3 DNA reads as TGCAGTGCGGAACACACTAGCGGGGTAGAGACCCAGTACTTC.

V gene TRBV6-2 or TRBV6-3 combines with J gene TRBJ2-3; D not certain. Per the germline V gene, CDR1 is MNHEY and CDR2 is SVGEGT. Trimming removed 2 bases from V and 2 bases from J, with 8 bases in between. This CDR3 region has 14 residues. The CDR3 sequence is CASSYAEPTDTQYF. CDR3 nucleotides: TGTGCCAGCAGTTACGCGGAACCCACAGATACGCAGTATTTT.

This clonotype was counted between two and nine times. The chain couples TRBV9 to TRBJ2-1; D gene ambiguous. V lost 0 bases and J 8 bases, leaving 3 bases between the germline ends. This CDR3 comprises 11 residues. Germline V lookup: CDR1 SGDLS, CDR2 YYNGEE. The CDR3 here is CASSVADEQFF. CDR3 sequence (DNA): TGTGCCAGCAGCGTAGCGGATGAGCAGTTCTTC.

This clonotype was counted a few times. V and J are TRBV5-5 and TRBJ2-1; the D is unclear. The CDR3 loop spans 15 amino acids. With 4 bases removed from V and 0 bases from J, the gap between germline ends came to 11 bases. Germline V gives CDR1 SGHKS, CDR2 YYEKEE (reference sequence). The CDR3 loop is CASSVDLLSYNEQFF. CDR3 coding DNA: TGTGCCAGCAGCGTCGACCTGCTCTCCTACAATGAGCAGTTCTTC.

The chain couples TRBV20-1 to TRBJ2-5; D assignment may be TRBD1 or TRBD2 (7 bases each). Germline V CDR1 and CDR2: DFQATT, SNEGSKA (reference sequence). V was trimmed by 6 bases and J by 11 bases, leaving 16 bases between them. The CDR3 loop spans 11 amino acids. The CDR3 DNA sequence: TGCAGTGCAGCCAGGGGGGGGGGACAGTACTTC. Translating it yields CSAARGGGQYF.

V usage is TRBV20-1 and J usage is TRBJ2-3; D is perhaps TRBD2 (6 bases). V was pared by 0 bases and J by 2 bases, with 9 bases between. The CDR3 is 14 residues long. Germline-derived CDR1 and CDR2 are DFQATT and SNEGSKA (reference sequence). CDR3 sequence reads: CSARDAGFTDTQYF. DNA for the CDR3: TGCAGTGCTAGAGATGCGGGATTCACAGATACGCAGTATTTT.

This chain joins TRBV6-6 and TRBJ1-3; tentatively, D is TRBD1 (5 bases). Germline V CDR1 and CDR2: MNHNY, SVGAGI (reference sequence). The CDR3 sequence is 14 residues long. Trimming took off 5 bases at V and 6 bases at J, with 14 bases between the two ends. CDR3 in amino acids: CASSVIAGTNTIYF. Written as DNA, the CDR3 is TGTGCCAGCAGTGTGATCGCGGGGACAAACACCATATATTTT.

This clonotype was observed many times. This chain uses TRBV7-2 with TRBJ2-5; 9 bases fit TRBD1. The V gene end was trimmed by 5 bases and the J gene end by 5 bases; junction bases not matched to a gene: 15. This CDR3 region has 17 residues. Germline-derived CDR1 and CDR2 are SGHTA and FQGNSA. The CDR3 region is CASSPRTVRGTGETQYF. In DNA, the CDR3 is TGTGCCAGCAGCCCTCGCACTGTCCGTGGGACAGGGGAGACCCAGTACTTC.

This clonotype has more than one count but fewer than ten. This rearrangement joins TRBV4-2 to TRBJ2-4, with 10 bases matching TRBD2. Germline V gene lookup returns CDR1 LGHNA and CDR2 YNFKEQ. The ends lost 4 bases at V and 9 bases at J; junction bases unmatched: 12. The CDR3 extends over 16 amino acids. CDR3 DNA: TGTGCCAGCAGCCCCCTTGGGTCTAGCGGGAGAAGCATTCAGTACTTC. Translating gives CASSPLGSSGRSIQYF.

There are a few counts of this clonotype. This rearrangement joins TRBV5-1 to TRBJ2-5; D is uncertain. The CDR3 runs to 14 residues. In germline, CDR1 is SGHRS, CDR2 YFSETQ. V was cut by 4 bases and J by 5 bases, with 15 bases left in between. DNA for the CDR3: TGCGCCAGCAGCGTGACATCGAGTGGGGAGACCCAGTACTTC. Protein: CASSVTSSGETQYF.

Worth noting for this clonotype: This may stem from a read error, because a much larger clone lies one nucleotide away. The rearrangement links TRBV7-9 to TRBJ2-7; TRBD1 matches 7 bases. Per the germline V gene, CDR1 is SEHNR and CDR2 is FQNEAQ (reference sequence). This CDR3 contains 15 residues. CDR3 protein: CASSLAGRGSTERYF. CDR3 DNA sequence: TGTGCCAGCAGCTTAGCTGGCAGGGGGTCTACCGAGCGGTACTTC.

Only a few counts were recorded for this clonotype. The chain is built from TRBV29-1 and TRBJ2-1, with 7 bases identical to TRBD2. J lost 7 bases, V lost 3 bases, and 6 bases had no gene match. Germline V gene data show CDR1 as SQVTM and CDR2 as ANQGSEA. This CDR3 contains 13 residues. CDR3 in amino acids: CSVDGGWVNEQFF. The CDR3 DNA is TGCAGCGTTGACGGGGGGTGGGTTAATGAGCAGTTCTTC.

This clonotype was seen only a few times. This sequence may be a read error, since a much larger clone differs from it by one base. The chain employs TRBV3-1 and TRBJ2-1; D is uncertain. CDR3 length: 11 amino acids. Germline CDR1 LGHDT, CDR2 YNNKEL (reference sequence). V was pared by 7 bases and J by 3 bases, with 4 bases between. CDR3 residues: CASTNYNEQFF. The CDR3 coding sequence is TGTGCCAGCACCAACTACAATGAGCAGTTCTTC.

The sample holds a few counts of this clonotype. The chain is built from TRBV20-1 and TRBJ2-1; 10 nucleotides align to TRBD1. V trimming: 0 bases; J trimming: 8 bases; junction bases outside the gene matches: 7. The germline gives CDR1 DFQATT, CDR2 SNEGSKA (reference sequence). The CDR3 is 15 residues long. CDR3 region: CSARDRTGGFDEQFF. In nucleotides, the CDR3 is TGCAGTGCTAGAGACAGGACAGGGGGGTTCGATGAGCAGTTCTTC.

This clonotype was found a few times. As DNA, the CDR3 is TGCAGTGCTGTAGGACGACTGCAAGAGACCCAGTACTTC. Protein product: CSAVGRLQETQYF. V and J are TRBV20-1 and TRBJ2-5; D is undetermined. V lost 5 bases and J lost 2, with 12 bases in between. This CDR3 comprises 13 residues. Germline V gives CDR1 DFQATT, CDR2 SNEGSKA (reference sequence).

The chain recombines TRBV20-1 with TRBJ2-5; 10 bases are a match to TRBD2. The CDR3 runs 16 residues. V lost 6 bases, J lost 4 bases, and 14 bases stayed unmatched. The germline V gene encodes CDR1 DFQATT and CDR2 SNEGSKA (reference sequence). As DNA, the CDR3 is TGCAGTGCCCGAATCCTACTAGCGGGGAGGAGAGAGACCCAGTACTTC. This encodes CSARILLAGRRETQYF.

This clonotype was seen only once. The chain recombines TRBV2 with TRBJ1-1; 8 bases match TRBD1. V was pared by 6 bases and J by 0 bases, with 9 bases of the junction left unmatched. This CDR3 has 16 residues. Germline V gives CDR1 SNHLY, CDR2 FYNNEI. The CDR3 sequence: CASRRQGSSMNTEAFF. As DNA, the CDR3 is TGTGCCAGCAGGAGACAGGGGTCTTCCATGAACACTGAAGCTTTCTTT.

The chain has TRBV25-1 and TRBJ2-3; TRBD2 matches at 8 bases. This CDR3 spans 15 amino acids. The germline gives CDR1 MGHDK, CDR2 SYGVNS. Unmatched junction bases numbered 6, after V lost 2 bases and J lost 5 bases. The CDR3 region has the DNA TGTGCCAGCAGTGAACGGGAGGGCCTAGGAGATACGCAGTATTTT. It encodes CASSEREGLGDTQYF.

J is TRBJ1-5 and V is TRBV29-1, with TRBD1 identical over 7 bases. The germline gives CDR1 SQVTM, CDR2 ANQGSEA. V was pared by 6 bases and J by 6 bases, with 11 bases of the junction left unmatched. The CDR3 has 14 amino acids. CDR3 DNA sequence: TGCAGCGTAGCTATACAGGGGAGCCGTCAGCCCCAGCATTTT. Residues: CSVAIQGSRQPQHF.

This clonotype has just one count. This chain connects TRBV20-1 to TRBJ1-4; the D is unclear. Germline CDR1 is DFQATT and CDR2 is SNEGSKA (reference sequence). V was trimmed by 6 bases and J by 0 bases, leaving 17 bases between them. The CDR3 loop spans 16 amino acids. The CDR3 sequence: CSASYPSTSTNEKLFF. The CDR3 nucleotides read TGCAGTGCCTCCTACCCCTCCACCTCAACTAATGAAAAACTGTTTTTT.

This rearrangement joins TRBV7-3 to TRBJ2-1, with D unclear. V lost 5 bases and J 5 bases, leaving 10 bases between the germline ends. The length of the CDR3 is 13 residues. The germline CDR1 and CDR2 sequences are SGHTA and FQGTGA. CDR3 DNA sequence: TGTGCCAGCAGCGCTTCGGTGGACAATGAGCAGTTCTTC. Protein sequence: CASSASVDNEQFF.